Below, 8 T cell receptor beta chains from the same sample are listed, as sequenced in a study of beta chain features in type 1 diabetes. Expressed TCRB transcripts were sequenced because the isolated RNA had all been reverse transcribed beforehand. Method: immunoSEQ multiplex PCR; TCRdb's copy keeps in-frame clones and lacks some. Found here are a few hundred thousand clones, 20% of them singletons; the top ten hold under 0.05%. Source material: naive CD4+ T cells from blood. These receptors originate from a woman under 30 in good health.

Note on this clone: Other DNA sequences in this specimen translate into the identical CDR3. The genes are TRBV5-1 and TRBJ2-1; 7 bases are a match to TRBD2. The CDR3 consists of 15 residues. Looked up from germline, CDR1 is SGHRS and CDR2 is YFSETQ. Losses at the gene ends were 0 bases for V and 2 bases for J; bases not matched to a gene: 2. The CDR3 protein is CASSLGLAAYNEQFF. The CDR3 DNA reads as TGCGCCAGCAGCTTGGGGCTAGCGGCCTACAATGAGCAGTTCTTC. Complete variable domain (other parts from reference TRBV5-1 and TRBJ2-1): KAGVTQTPRYLIKTRGQQVTLSCSPISGHRSVSWYQQTPGQGLQFLFEYFSETQRNKGNFPGRFSGRQFSNSRSEMNVSTLELGDSALYLCASSLGLAAYNEQFFGPGTRLTVL.

This clone was seen a handful of times. The rearrangement links TRBV30 to TRBJ2-1, with 7 positions matching TRBD1. This CDR3 comprises 15 residues. J gave up 6 bases and V 0 bases, and 8 bases lay outside the gene matches. The germline V gene has CDR1 GTSNPN and CDR2 SVGIG (reference sequence). CDR3 region: CAWSVGQAARNEQFF. CDR3 bases: TGTGCCTGGAGTGTAGGACAGGCTGCCCGCAATGAGCAGTTCTTC.

The sample holds a few counts of this clone. The CDR3 is CASSPGSDTQYF. DNA for the CDR3: TGTGCCAGCAGTCCGGGGTCAGATACGCAGTATTTT. The chain is built from TRBV2 and TRBJ2-3; D is possibly TRBD2 (5 bases). V was shortened by 5 bases and J by 4 bases, with 7 bases between the two germline ends. The CDR3 runs 12 residues. Germline CDR1 SNHLY, CDR2 FYNNEI.

This chain joins TRBV10-3 and TRBJ1-1; TRBD1 aligns across 10 bases. V was clipped by 6 bases and J by 10 bases; unmatched bases: 11. CDR1 and CDR2 from the germline V gene are ENHRY and SYGVKD. CDR3 length equals 14 residues. CDR3 bases: TGTGCCATCAGCGGGACAGGGGACAGGTCGGTAGCTTTCTTT. Translation gives CAISGTGDRSVAFF.

This chain uses TRBV25-1 with TRBJ2-1, with D hard to call. Germline V gene lookup returns CDR1 MGHDK and CDR2 SYGVNS. Trimming cost V 2 bases and J 8 bases, with 4 bases left between them. This CDR3 has 11 residues. The chain's CDR3 is CASSEVYEQFF. In DNA, the CDR3 is TGTGCCAGCAGTGAAGTATATGAGCAGTTCTTC.

This clone has more than one count but fewer than ten. CDR3 protein: CASSEGEGGYEQYF. CDR3 nucleotide sequence: TGTGCCAGCAGCGAAGGAGAGGGCGGCTACGAGCAGTACTTC. The chain carries TRBV4-2 and TRBJ2-7; a weak D match, TRBD2 (5 bases). Deletions cut 5 bases from V and 3 bases from J, with 14 bases between. The CDR3 has 14 amino acids. CDR1 is LGHNA, CDR2 YNFKEQ, per germline.

In this sample, this clone turned up a few times. The chain links TRBV18 to TRBJ2-3; tentatively, D is TRBD1 (6 bases). The CDR3 length is 15 residues. Germline V gene data show CDR1 as KGHSH and CDR2 as LQKENI. Trimming took 2 bases from V and 7 from J, leaving 16 bases between them. DNA for the CDR3: TGTGCCAGCTCACCAAGGCTAGCAGGGGTCTATACGCAGTATTTT. It specifies CASSPRLAGVYTQYF.

In its sample, this clone was seen a few times. The chain uses TRBV18 and TRBJ1-5; 9 bases match TRBD1. The length of the CDR3 is 14 residues. Trimming removed 6 bases from V and 4 bases from J; junction bases left unmatched: 4. CDR1 KGHSH and CDR2 LQKENI come from the germline V gene. Here the CDR3 reads CASSGQGKNQPQHF. The CDR3 nucleotides are TGTGCCAGCTCCGGACAGGGGAAGAATCAGCCCCAGCATTTT. Complete variable domain (other parts from reference TRBV18 and TRBJ1-5): NAGVMQNPRHLVRRRGQEARLRCSPMKGHSHVYWYRQLPEEGLKFMVYLQKENIIDESGMPKERFSAEFPKEGPSILRIQQVVRGDSAAYFCASSGQGKNQPQHFGDGTRLSIL.